The 21 T cell receptor beta chains below were found in one sample sequenced in a study of regulatory T cells in long-lasting Graves disease. Time point denoted: newly diagnosed GD, antithyroid drugs for less than 3 months. Extracted RNA from PBMCs served as the source of the TCR library. CDR3-region Arm-PCR and iRepertoire HTBI primers produced the TCR beta libraries. One entry per CDR3 protein results from TCRdb running MiXCR on the multiplex PCR reads. The table records approximately 400,000 distinct CDR3 sequences, under 15% of them present only once. The data also belong to a second study, concerning T cells in Graves' hyperthyroidism and ophthalmopathy.

This material consisted of peripheral blood mononuclear cells (PBMCs), taken at new diagnosis, from a patient treated with antithyroid drugs. These receptors were collected from a young woman with Graves disease.

This clonotype occurred many times. The chain joins TRBV15 to TRBJ1-2; 9 bases align to TRBD1. The CDR3 covers 15 residues. Trimming cost V 0 bases and J 4 bases; bases outside gene matches: 3. Germline V lookup: CDR1 LNHNV, CDR2 YYDKDF (reference sequence). The DNA of the CDR3 is TGTGCCACCAGCAGAGAGCGGGACAGGGCCTATGGCTACACCTTC. This encodes CATSRERDRAYGYTF.

This clonotype has only a few counts. The CDR3 DNA follows: TGTGCCAGTAGTATAGCAGGAGCGGGGAACACTGAAGCTTTCTTT. Translating gives CASSIAGAGNTEAFF. This rearrangement joins TRBV19 to TRBJ1-1, with no clear D. Trimming cost V 1 base and J 1 base, with 10 bases left between them. The CDR3 loop spans 15 amino acids. Germline loops: CDR1 LNHDA, CDR2 SQIVND (reference sequence). The whole variable domain, filled in from reference TRBV19 and TRBJ1-1, reads DGGITQSPKYLFRKEGQNVTLSCEQNLNHDAMYWYRQDPGQGLRLIYYSQIVNDFQKGDIAEGYSVSREKKESFPLTVTSAQKNPTAFYLCASSIAGAGNTEAFFGQGTRLTVV.

This clonotype was observed a few times. V usage is TRBV9 and J usage is TRBJ2-1; 13 nucleotides match TRBD2. The J call may not be correct, given that the DNA end is closer to TRBJ2-5. CDR1 and CDR2 from the germline V gene are SGDLS and YYNGEE. This CDR3 is built from 17 residues. In nucleotides, the CDR3 is TGTGCCAGCAGCGTAGGGACTAGCGGGAGTCCCTTGGAGACCCAGTACTTC. Its translation: CASSVGTSGSPLETQYF.

A word on this clonotype: A read error may be the cause here, since a much bigger clone is one base away. The genes are TRBV30 and TRBJ2-1; unclear D gene. CDR1 is GTSNPN and CDR2 is SVGIG in the germline V gene (reference sequence). This CDR3 contains 10 residues. Trimming took 0 bases from V and 9 from J, leaving 3 bases between them. In DNA, the CDR3 is TGTGCCTGGAGTGTGGGTGAGCAGTTCTTC. It is translated as CAWSVGEQFF.

This clonotype was counted ten times or more. The chain joins TRBV28 to TRBJ2-7, with D hard to call. V gave up 1 base and J gave up 5 bases, with 3 bases separating them. The CDR3 is 11 amino acids. Germline CDR1 and CDR2: MDHEN and SYDVKM. CDR3 amino acids: CASSLFHEQYF. The CDR3 DNA is TGTGCCAGCAGTTTATTTCACGAGCAGTACTTC.

This clonotype was recorded once. The chain links TRBV5-6 to TRBJ1-1; no definite D call. Germline CDR1 and CDR2: SGHDT and YYEEEE. The ends were cut back, 0 bases at V and 2 bases at J, with 8 bases in the middle. The CDR3 sequence is 14 residues long. CDR3 bases: TGTGCCAGCAGCTTGGTGGGGAGAAACACTGAAGCTTTCTTT. As protein: CASSLVGRNTEAFF.

This clonotype was seen many times. This chain links TRBV6-1 with TRBJ1-5; 8 bases line up with TRBD1. Germline-derived CDR1 and CDR2 are MNHNS and SASEGT. CDR3 length equals 15 residues. V lost 6 bases to trimming and J lost 0 bases; unmatched junction nucleotides: 4. The chain's CDR3 is CASSSGGRSNQPQHF. CDR3 nucleotide sequence: TGTGCCAGCAGCTCAGGGGGCCGTAGCAATCAGCCCCAGCATTTT.

The chain has TRBV3-1 and TRBJ2-1; 9 bases match TRBD2. The germline gives CDR1 LGHDT, CDR2 YNNKEL (reference sequence). Trimming at V came to 1 base and at J to 15 bases, leaving 4 bases not matched to a gene. The CDR3 has 12 residues. CDR3 DNA: TGTGCCAGCAGCCAAGGTCTAGCGGGAAGGTTCTTC. Protein product: CASSQGLAGRFF.

At least ten counts were recorded for this clonotype. This chain links TRBV7-9 with TRBJ2-3; 8 nucleotides align to TRBD1. The CDR3 sequence is 16 residues long. The V and J ends lost 5 bases and 1 base, in that order; junction bases with no gene match: 8. The germline V gene has CDR1 SEHNR and CDR2 FQNEAQ (reference sequence). This CDR3 reads CASSISGGPGTDTQYF. CDR3 coding DNA: TGTGCCAGCAGCATATCAGGGGGCCCCGGCACAGATACGCAGTATTTT.

This chain links TRBV4-1 with TRBJ2-1; D uncertain. The V end lost 0 bases, the J end lost 3 bases, and 15 bases lay between the germline ends. The CDR3 spans 17 residues. Germline V lookup: CDR1 MGHRA, CDR2 YSYEKL. CDR3 sequence (DNA): TGCGCCAGCAGCCAAGATCCGCGGCAATTCCACTACAATGAGCAGTTCTTC. Amino acids: CASSQDPRQFHYNEQFF.

This clonotype was seen ten or more times. The V call is TRBV6-1, the J call TRBJ1-6, with TRBD1 as a possible D gene (5 bases). Deletions cut 4 bases from V and 9 bases from J, with 19 bases between. Germline V gives CDR1 MNHNS, CDR2 SASEGT. The CDR3 runs 16 residues. CDR3 sequence (DNA): TGTGCCAGCAGTGGAAGGATTGGACAAGGCGGTTCACCCCTCCACTTT. As protein: CASSGRIGQGGSPLHF.

V is TRBV15 and J is TRBJ2-3; TRBD2 matches at 13 bases. V was pared by 3 bases and J by 3 bases, with 0 bases of the junction left unmatched. CDR3 length equals 15 residues. CDR1 is LNHNV and CDR2 is YYDKDF in the germline V gene (reference sequence). As DNA, the CDR3 is TGTGCCACCAGCAGGGGACTAGCGGGAACAGATACGCAGTATTTT. It translates to CATSRGLAGTDTQYF.

This clonotype was observed at least ten times. This chain joins TRBV28 and TRBJ2-2, with a tentative D call TRBD2 (7 bases). Trimming removed 5 bases at V and 4 bases at J, with 17 bases between. Germline V CDR1 and CDR2: MDHEN, SYDVKM. The CDR3 spans 16 residues. The CDR3 DNA reads as TGTGCCAGCAGTGCCTCAGGGGCGGGAGCCACCGGGGAGCTGTTTTTT. Its translation: CASSASGAGATGELFF.

This clonotype was detected a few times. The rearrangement links TRBV29-1 to TRBJ2-7; 10 positions match TRBD1. CDR3 length: 16 amino acids. Germline V gene data show CDR1 as SQVTM and CDR2 as ANQGSEA. The CDR3: CIPARSGTGVSYEQYF. The CDR3 DNA is TGCATCCCCGCCCGGTCCGGGACAGGGGTTTCCTACGAGCAGTACTTC.

At least ten counts were recorded for this clonotype. The chain has TRBV9 and TRBJ1-2, with D hard to call. The CDR3 is made up of 12 amino acids. V dropped 0 bases and J dropped 14 bases, with 14 bases sitting between them. Germline CDR1 reads SGDLS; CDR2 reads YYNGEE. CDR3 sequence (DNA): TGTGCCAGCAGCGTAGAACCGAAGTCAGTGACCTTC. Translation gives CASSVEPKSVTF.

This clonotype showed up just a few times. V is TRBV24-1 and J is TRBJ2-7; D might be TRBD1 or TRBD2, each matching 6 bases. Germline V CDR1 and CDR2: KGHDR, SFDVKD. V shed 5 bases and J shed 6 bases, with 13 bases lying between them. The CDR3 extends over 13 amino acids. The CDR3 loop reads CATSARGRVEQYF. The CDR3 nucleotides read TGTGCCACCAGTGCCCGGGGGCGGGTCGAGCAGTACTTC.

Ten or more counts support this clonotype. The chain has TRBV10-3 and TRBJ1-3, with 7 positions matching TRBD1. CDR3 length: 15 amino acids. Germline CDR1 and CDR2: ENHRY and SYGVKD. The J segment lost 2 bases and the V segment lost 6 bases, leaving 7 bases of the junction unmatched. CDR3: CAISQQGTAGNTIYF. The CDR3 DNA follows: TGTGCCATCAGCCAACAGGGGACCGCTGGAAACACCATATATTTT.

This clonotype was detected many times. This chain connects TRBV12-3 or TRBV12-4 to TRBJ2-1; no reliable D call. V dropped 5 bases and J dropped 4 bases, with 21 bases sitting between them. CDR3 length equals 17 residues. The CDR3 here is CASSPGRWSTTYNEQFF. The CDR3 DNA follows: TGTGCCAGCAGTCCGGGTCGGTGGTCGACAACTTACAATGAGCAGTTCTTC.

This clonotype was recorded at least ten times. The gene calls are TRBV27 and TRBJ2-1; D not resolved. The germline gives CDR1 MNHEY, CDR2 SMNVEV (reference sequence). There are 14 residues in the CDR3. The ends were cut back, 7 bases at V and 13 bases at J, with 23 bases in the middle. CDR3 sequence reads: CASTPESGPRIQFF. Here the CDR3 DNA reads TGTGCCAGCACCCCGGAGTCGGGCCCTCGAATCCAGTTCTTC.

This clonotype was seen at least ten times. The chain employs TRBV11-2 and TRBJ2-2; either TRBD1 or TRBD2 may fit D (6 bases each). Deletions cut 3 bases from V and 5 bases from J, with 13 bases between. Germline-derived CDR1 and CDR2 are SGHAT and FQNNGV. The CDR3 sequence is 15 residues long. The CDR3 region is CASSFLGGQTGELFF. CDR3 nucleotide sequence: TGTGCCAGCAGCTTTTTAGGGGGGCAAACCGGGGAGCTGTTTTTT.

J is TRBJ2-1 and V is TRBV11-3, with 10 nucleotides matching TRBD2. V lost 5 bases, J lost 2 bases, and 9 bases stayed unmatched. The germline V gene encodes CDR1 SGHNT and CDR2 YENEEA. The CDR3 contains 17 residues. The CDR3 is CASSPFGAGGPYNEQFF. The CDR3 DNA reads as TGTGCCAGCAGCCCCTTCGGAGCGGGAGGGCCCTACAATGAGCAGTTCTTC.